One T cell receptor (beta chain) is described in this entry. Germline V gene data show CDR1 as MNHNY and CDR2 as SVGAGI (reference sequence). The CDR3 runs to 13 residues. Trimming cost V 7 bases and J 8 bases, with 15 bases left between them. This sample was taken from a study of cytomegalovirus exposure and HLA in healthy donors. In the PCR, 60 Vbeta and 13 Jbeta primers were used. The data were produced by immunoSEQ multiplex PCR, yet TCRdb's version contains in-frame clones alone and is incomplete. This sample's table has approximately 38,000 clones. The J gene is TRBJ1-5, the V gene TRBV6-6; D may be TRBD1 (5 bases). The TCR was taken from a man aged 25 to 40 in good health and CMV-seronegative. Sequencing was performed on PBMCs. CDR3 region: CASIRGTSEPQHF. In DNA form, the CDR3 reads TGTGCCAGCATCCGGGGGACCTCCGAGCCCCAGCATTTT.